Listed here are 26 T cell receptor beta chains from one sample, sequenced in a study of T cell responses to AZD1222 COVID-19 vaccine. TCRdb's copy holds only in-frame clones and misses some; the assay was immunoSEQ multiplex PCR. This table holds 150,000 to 200,000 clones, around 90% found once. Source: peripheral blood, taken on day 0 of AZD1222 vaccination. All receptors come from an adult in good health.

The J gene is TRBJ1-1, the V gene TRBV28; D remains ambiguous. V lost 3 bases and J lost 1, with 6 bases in between. This CDR3 region has 13 residues. The germline V gene has CDR1 MDHEN and CDR2 SYDVKM. The CDR3 bases are TGTGCCAGCAGTTTCAGCGCGAACACTGAAGCTTTCTTT. Its protein is CASSFSANTEAFF.

This chain connects TRBV7-8 to TRBJ2-5, with 9 bases matching TRBD2. The CDR3 is 14 amino acids. J was trimmed by 4 bases and V by 1 base; bases with no gene match: 1. Germline assignment: CDR1 SGHVS and CDR2 FQNEAQ. The CDR3 DNA sequence: TGTGCCAGCAGCTTAGGGACTAGCGCAGAGACCCAGTACTTC. Translating gives CASSLGTSAETQYF. Full variable domain (missing parts from reference TRBV7-8 and TRBJ2-5): GAGVSQSPRYKVAKRGQDVALRCDPISGHVSLFWYQQALGQGPEFLTYFQNEAQLDKSGLPSDRFFAERPEGSVSTLKIQRTQQEDSAVYLCASSLGTSAETQYFGPGTRLLVL.

The chain couples TRBV6-5 to TRBJ2-1; D call uncertain. This CDR3 spans 12 amino acids. Germline V gives CDR1 MNHEY, CDR2 SVGAGI. V gave up 5 bases and J gave up 7 bases, with 9 bases separating them. For the CDR3, the DNA is TGTGCCAGCAGTAGGAGCCCGAATGAGCAGTTCTTC. Its translation is CASSRSPNEQFF.

As to this clone: Additional DNA sequences in this sample encode the identical CDR3. This chain links TRBV18 with TRBJ1-1; D unclear. The V end was cut by 1 base, the J end by 2 bases, with 5 bases between. Germline V gene lookup returns CDR1 KGHSH and CDR2 LQKENI. The CDR3 has 13 amino acids. CDR3 residues: CASSPQGNTEAFF. DNA of the CDR3: TGTGCCAGCTCACCACAGGGAAACACTGAAGCTTTCTTT.

The chain uses TRBV5-1 and TRBJ2-1, with 8 bases identical to TRBD2. The CDR3 totals 15 residues. Germline CDR1 SGHRS, CDR2 YFSETQ. V dropped 4 bases and J dropped 4; count of bases not matched to a gene: 7. CDR3 DNA sequence: TGCGCCAGCAGCCCAACCGGGACTAGTTACAATGAGCAGTTCTTC. It codes for CASSPTGTSYNEQFF.

This rearrangement joins TRBV29-1 to TRBJ1-1; the D is unclear. The CDR3 runs to 11 residues. V shed 4 bases and J shed 8 bases, with 11 bases lying between them. Germline CDR1 and CDR2: SQVTM and ANQGSEA. CDR3 amino acids: CSVAPLHEAFF. The DNA of the CDR3 is TGCAGCGTTGCTCCCCTTCACGAAGCTTTCTTT.

The chain combines TRBV5-1 with TRBJ1-1; D may be TRBD1 (5 bases). Between the trimmed V and J ends, which lost 5 bases and 3 bases, there was a span of 14 bases. CDR1 is SGHRS and CDR2 is YFSETQ in the germline V gene. CDR3 length: 14 amino acids. The CDR3 nucleotides read TGCGCCAGCAGTTCGAAGCCGGGGGACACTGAAGCTTTCTTT. It translates to CASSSKPGDTEAFF.

This rearrangement joins TRBV10-2 to TRBJ1-5, with D unresolved. The germline CDR1 and CDR2 sequences are WSHSY and SAAADI. The V and J ends lost 0 bases and 5 bases respectively, with 8 bases between them. CDR3 size: 14 residues. Here the CDR3 reads CASSESQIYQPQHF. DNA of the CDR3: TGCGCCAGCAGTGAGTCACAAATCTATCAGCCCCAGCATTTT.

The gene calls are TRBV11-2 and TRBJ1-3; possibly TRBD1 for D (5 bases). Per germline, CDR1 SGHAT and CDR2 FQNNGV. Trimming removed 2 bases at V and 7 bases at J, with 15 bases between. The CDR3 loop spans 15 amino acids. DNA of the CDR3: TGTGCCAGCAGCTTAAATTGGGACCTAGGGAACACCATATATTTT. Residues: CASSLNWDLGNTIYF.

V is TRBV7-6 and J is TRBJ1-6; D gene uncertain. The V end was cut by 2 bases, the J end by 0 bases, with 14 bases between. The CDR3 extends over 18 amino acids. Germline CDR1 SGHVS, CDR2 FNYEAQ. The DNA for the CDR3 is TGTGCCAGCAGCTTATCACAATCGGGCGGCTCCTATAATTCACCCCTCCACTTT. It yields the protein CASSLSQSGGSYNSPLHF.

This sequence joins TRBV6-6 and TRBJ2-1, with 10 positions matching TRBD2. Trimming took 7 bases from V and 9 from J; bases not matched to a gene: 9. The CDR3 runs to 14 residues. Per the germline V gene, CDR1 is MNHNY and CDR2 is SVGAGI (reference sequence). The chain's CDR3 is CASNPSLAGAEQFF. CDR3 DNA: TGTGCCAGCAACCCGTCGCTAGCGGGAGCTGAGCAGTTCTTC.

The J gene is TRBJ1-1, the V gene TRBV6-1; D unclear. V lost 1 base and J lost 1, with 10 bases in between. There are 15 residues in the CDR3. The germline gives CDR1 MNHNS, CDR2 SASEGT. The CDR3 here is CASSEGGAWNTEAFF. In DNA form, the CDR3 reads TGTGCCAGCAGTGAAGGGGGAGCCTGGAACACTGAAGCTTTCTTT.

As DNA, the CDR3 is TGTGCCAGCAGCCAAGATACCAGCGGGGGATCTGGGACCCAGTACTTC. Amino acids: CASSQDTSGGSGTQYF. This sequence joins TRBV3-1 (or the pseudogene TRBV3-2) and TRBJ2-5; 8 bases are a match to TRBD2. J lost 7 bases, V lost 0 bases, and 10 bases had no gene match. CDR3 length equals 16 residues. Germline lookup yields CDR1 LGHDT and CDR2 YNNKEL (reference sequence).

The rearrangement joins TRBV10-3 to TRBJ2-6; a weak D match, TRBD2 (6 bases). The CDR3 has 14 residues. CDR1 ENHRY and CDR2 SYGVKD come from the germline V gene. V gave up 8 bases and J gave up 4 bases, with 12 bases separating them. In nucleotides, the CDR3 is TGTGCCATCTCGGGAGTTGTGGGGGCCAACGTCCTGACTTTC. It is translated as CAISGVVGANVLTF.

The chain is built from TRBV11-2 and TRBJ1-4; TRBD1 aligns across 7 bases. V dropped 1 base and J dropped 13; count of bases not matched to a gene: 9. This CDR3 contains 14 residues. Germline assignment: CDR1 SGHAT and CDR2 FQNNGV. CDR3: CASSLGARGIGLFF. Here the CDR3 DNA reads TGTGCCAGCAGCTTAGGGGCCAGGGGGATAGGACTGTTTTTT.

In this sample, this clone turned up a few times. This rearrangement joins TRBV7-9 to TRBJ1-4, with 8 bases lining up with TRBD1. The length of the CDR3 is 14 residues. In germline, CDR1 is SEHNR, CDR2 FQNEAQ (reference sequence). The V and J ends lost 5 bases and 3 bases, in that order; junction bases with no gene match: 2. For the CDR3, the DNA is TGTGCCAGCAGCGAGACAGGGGCTAATGAAAAACTGTTTTTT. Protein sequence: CASSETGANEKLFF.

The rearrangement uses TRBV5-6 and TRBJ2-7; 11 bases are a match to TRBD1. The CDR3 consists of 15 residues. Germline V CDR1 and CDR2: SGHDT, YYEEEE. With V trimmed by 2 bases and J by 6 bases, 7 bases remained unmatched. The CDR3 region is CASSFSRGQGAEQYV. The CDR3 coding sequence is TGTGCCAGCAGCTTTTCCAGAGGACAGGGGGCCGAGCAGTACGTC.

Comment on this clone: Other DNA sequences in the same sample also yield this CDR3. The chain has TRBV6-1 and TRBJ1-5; D not resolved. Per the germline V gene, CDR1 is MNHNS and CDR2 is SASEGT. This CDR3 has 14 amino acids. Deletions cut 0 bases from V and 5 bases from J, with 8 bases between. This chain's CDR3 is CASSEARGYQPQHF. The DNA for the CDR3 is TGTGCCAGCAGTGAAGCGCGGGGATATCAGCCCCAGCATTTT.

The rearrangement links TRBV12-2 to TRBJ2-2; the listed D gene, TRBD1, was not tested against the DNA. TRBV12-2 is described as a pseudogene. The CDR3 length is 14 residues. CDR3 sequence reads: CASRLDRDTGELFF. In DNA, the CDR3 is TGTGCAAGTCGCTTAGACAGGGACACCGGGGAGCTGTTTTTT.

This clone was seen a single time. V gene TRBV9 combines with J gene TRBJ2-2; tentative D call: TRBD2 (6 bases). This CDR3 has 14 residues. Germline CDR1 and CDR2: SGDLS and YYNGEE. V was clipped by 4 bases and J by 2 bases, with 9 bases between them. CDR3 DNA: TGTGCCAGCAGCTTAACTAGCAACACCGGGGAGCTGTTTTTT. Its protein is CASSLTSNTGELFF.

This rearrangement joins TRBV6-5 to TRBJ1-2, with no clear D. CDR1 MNHEY and CDR2 SVGAGI come from the germline V gene. V was pared by 5 bases and J by 7 bases, with 14 bases between. This CDR3 is built from 13 residues. The CDR3 spells CASSLRSIGGYTF. The CDR3 bases are TGTGCCAGCAGTCTTAGGAGTATCGGTGGCTACACCTTC.

The chain has TRBV7-9 and TRBJ1-3, with TRBD1 identical over 8 bases. The CDR3 has 16 residues. The V and J ends lost 3 bases and 0 bases, in that order; junction bases with no gene match: 4. Germline V gene sequence: CDR1 SEHNR, CDR2 FQNEAQ (reference sequence). This CDR3 is CASSFPGGPSGNTIYF. CDR3 DNA sequence: TGTGCCAGCAGCTTCCCAGGGGGCCCCTCTGGAAACACCATATATTTT.

J is TRBJ1-2 and V is TRBV5-5, with unresolved D. CDR1 SGHKS and CDR2 YYEKEE come from the germline V gene (reference sequence). The V gene lost 0 bases and the J gene lost 5 bases, with 11 bases spanning the gap. This CDR3 region has 14 residues. Written as DNA, the CDR3 is TGTGCCAGCAGCTTGGACGCCAGCGGGTATGGCTACACCTTC. It is translated as CASSLDASGYGYTF. Filled out from reference TRBV5-5 and TRBJ1-2, the complete variable domain reads DAGVTQSPTHLIKTRGQQVTLRCSPISGHKSVSWYQQVLGQGPQFIFQYYEKEERGRGNFPDRFSARQFPNYSSELNVNALLLGDSALYLCASSLDASGYGYTFGSGTRLTVV.

The genes are TRBV2 and TRBJ1-5, with D tentatively TRBD1 (6 bases). Germline CDR1 SNHLY, CDR2 FYNNEI. Trimming pared 8 bases from V and 6 bases from J, leaving 20 bases between. The CDR3 contains 15 residues. The chain's CDR3 is CASSPGQGSFQPQHF. CDR3 nucleotide sequence: TGTGCCAGCTCACCCGGGCAGGGGTCTTTTCAGCCCCAGCATTTT.

The chain joins TRBV6-1 to TRBJ1-5; D is ambiguous. Trimming cost V 3 bases and J 7 bases, with 10 bases left between them. The V gene's germline CDR1 is MNHNS and CDR2 SASEGT. The CDR3 is 13 residues long. The CDR3 DNA reads TGTGCCAGCAGTGAGGGGTTACGGCAGCCCCAGCATTTT. Protein product: CASSEGLRQPQHF.

This chain joins TRBV12-3 or TRBV12-4 and TRBJ1-1; 8 bases agree with TRBD1. V lost 6 bases and J lost 5; bases outside the gene matches: 5. This CDR3 has 13 residues. The CDR3 spells CASSNTGGTEAFF. CDR3 bases: TGTGCCAGCAGCAATACAGGGGGGACTGAAGCTTTCTTT.